The next 9 T cell receptor beta chains were all read from a single sample in a study of blood T cell repertoires in COVID-19. The repertoire was sequenced with immunoSEQ multiplex PCR; TCRdb's copy has only in-frame clones and lacks some. The repertoire holds under 300,000 clones, with more than 75% as singletons. What was sequenced was peripheral blood. The receptors shown here come from a woman aged 40 to 49 who had recovered from COVID-19.

The chain recombines TRBV23-1 with TRBJ2-1; TRBD1 agrees at 7 bases. TRBV23-1 is marked as an open reading frame, function uncertain. CDR3 length: 11 amino acids. V shed 6 bases and J 10 bases; nucleotides not matched to a gene: 3. DNA for the CDR3: TGCGCCAGCAGCCAGGACAGGGAGCAGTTCTTC. Translated, it gives CASSQDREQFF.

The chain uses TRBV9 and TRBJ1-4, with 12 bases that match TRBD1. There are 15 residues in the CDR3. J was trimmed by 8 bases and V by 0 bases; bases with no gene match: 2. The germline gives CDR1 SGDLS, CDR2 YYNGEE. This CDR3 is CASSVGGQGAEKLFF. CDR3 nucleotides: TGTGCCAGCAGCGTAGGGGGACAGGGGGCCGAAAAACTGTTTTTT.

J is TRBJ2-7 and V is TRBV19, with a tentative D call TRBD2 (6 bases). Trimming took 3 bases from V and 2 from J, leaving 11 bases between them. The CDR3 covers 14 residues. Germline CDR1 and CDR2: LNHDA and SQIVND (reference sequence). This chain's CDR3 is CASSIRGDPYEQYF. CDR3 sequence (DNA): TGTGCCAGTAGTATTCGCGGGGACCCCTACGAGCAGTACTTC.

The genes are TRBV30 and TRBJ1-6; possible D gene TRBD1, 6 bases. Germline CDR1 is GTSNPN and CDR2 is SVGIG (reference sequence). CDR3 size: 15 residues. Trimming left V 0 bases short and J 7 bases short, with 13 bases between. CDR3: CAWSVGGGRNSPLHF. CDR3 in DNA: TGTGCCTGGAGTGTGGGAGGGGGTAGGAATTCACCCCTCCACTTT.

The rearrangement uses TRBV19 and TRBJ2-1; the match to TRBD2 covers 7 bases. The V gene end was trimmed by 7 bases and the J gene end by 6 bases; junction bases not matched to a gene: 0. Germline V gene data show CDR1 as LNHDA and CDR2 as SQIVND (reference sequence). This CDR3 region has 11 residues. The CDR3 reads CASIAGNEQFF. CDR3 DNA sequence: TGTGCCAGTATAGCGGGCAATGAGCAGTTCTTC. Full variable domain (missing parts from reference TRBV19 and TRBJ2-1): DGGITQSPKYLFRKEGQNVTLSCEQNLNHDAMYWYRQDPGQGLRLIYYSQIVNDFQKGDIAEGYSVSREKKESFPLTVTSAQKNPTAFYLCASIAGNEQFFGPGTRLTVL.

The V and J genes are TRBV7-3 and TRBJ1-1; 8 bases agree with TRBD1. The germline V gene has CDR1 SGHTA and CDR2 FQGTGA. Trimming cost V 4 bases and J 4 bases; bases outside gene matches: 8. CDR3 length: 15 residues. The CDR3 region is CASSSQGAGVTEAFF. For the CDR3, the DNA is TGTGCCAGCAGCTCCCAGGGGGCTGGTGTCACTGAAGCTTTCTTT.

CDR3 in DNA: TGTGCCAGCAGCTTGGGCGGGCCTACAGATACGCAGTATTTT. Protein product: CASSLGGPTDTQYF. V usage is TRBV5-6 and J usage is TRBJ2-3; D possibly corresponds to TRBD2 (5 bases). The CDR3 runs 14 residues. V lost 0 bases and J 3 bases, leaving 8 bases between the germline ends. Germline assignment: CDR1 SGHDT and CDR2 YYEEEE.

This chain connects TRBV15 to TRBJ1-2, with a possible D match to TRBD1 (6 bases). Germline CDR1 is LNHNV and CDR2 is YYDKDF (reference sequence). V was cut by 5 bases and J by 8 bases, with 18 bases left in between. The CDR3 consists of 14 residues. The CDR3 sequence: CATSPGFQRGGYTF. CDR3 DNA sequence: TGTGCCACCAGCCCGGGCTTCCAGAGGGGGGGCTACACCTTC.

J is TRBJ1-2 and V is TRBV6-1; D is undetermined. CDR1 is MNHNS, CDR2 SASEGT, per germline. The length of the CDR3 is 14 residues. Trimming took 3 bases from V and 4 from J, leaving 12 bases between them. CDR3 nucleotides: TGTGCCAGCAGTGAGGCGGGGATCGGCTATGGCTACACCTTC. Residues: CASSEAGIGYGYTF.